The following is a T cell receptor beta chain sequence with its context. Its specificity is not known. Roughly 9.2 milliliters of peripheral blood were drawn from each donor into EDTA-treated tubes. The sample belongs to a study of blood T cells in healthy people across ages. The CDR3 spans 14 residues. Unmatched junction bases numbered 12, after V lost 5 bases and J lost 13 bases. Germline-derived CDR1 and CDR2 are MNHEY and SMNVEV (reference sequence). The authors ran a second PCR of about 7 to 11 cycles using a sample-barcoded 5' primer and a J-beta primer mix. One entry per CDR3 protein results from TCRdb running MiXCR on the 5' RACE reads. The repertoire holds 650,000 to 950,000 distinct CDR3 sequences, around 45% seen once, with roughly 18% in the top ten. Points from the study as a whole: The unknown donor CMV status may have confounded expanded clonotype changes. Long-lived and aged donors differed, with more naive CD4+ cells and higher diversity in the long-lived. Since the PBMCs were unsorted, naive and antigen-experienced cells could not be conclusively compared.

The chain recombines TRBV27 with TRBJ2-4; 9 nucleotides align to TRBD1. Sequencing input: blood. This receptor was obtained from a man aged 55 to 70 in good health. CDR3: CASSLDRGKPEQYF. In DNA, the CDR3 is TGTGCCAGCAGTCTCGACAGGGGGAAACCGGAGCAGTACTTC.